This T cell receptor (beta chain) derives from a study of blood T cells in healthy people across ages. Study-level results: Fewer expanded clones and more diversity marked long-lived versus aged donors.

In each sample, at least 6.5 million PBMCs were isolated. This clonotype has more than one count but fewer than ten. Its antigen is not known. A second PCR of 7 to 11 cycles used a sample-barcoded 5' primer and a J-beta primer mix. Each cDNA molecule, via a template-switch adaptor with 12 random nucleotides, was tagged. The study obtained at least 3 million CDR3-containing paired-end reads from every sample. Each CDR3 protein is one row after TCRdb ran MiXCR on the 5' RACE reads. The sample has 1.5 million to 2 million distinct CDR3 sequences, around half seen once; the top ten hold less than 2.5%. This CDR3 region has 12 residues. V was clipped by 7 bases and J by 5 bases; unmatched bases: 3.

The chain recombines TRBV12-3 or TRBV12-4 with TRBJ2-5, with TRBD1 matching 8 bases. The origin of this receptor is a woman between 40 and 55 years old in good health. The sequenced sample consisted of blood. CDR3 sequence reads: CASTGGMETQYF. The CDR3 bases are TGTGCCAGCACAGGGGGCATGGAGACCCAGTACTTC.